A selection of T cell receptor beta chains follows, all from one sample in a study of metastatic and nonmetastatic thyroid tumors. TCRdb reassembled clones from the PCR reads with MiXCR. The table lists fewer than 35,000 clones, over 14% of them singletons. The sequencing input was blood. These receptors were collected from a male donor with papillary thyroid cancer or a benign thyroid nodule (not recorded which). Some clones in this sample may be carry-over from other donors' samples. CDR3s include the opening cysteine and the closing phenylalanine or tryptophan. A D gene is named only where the DNA matches it firmly. The size field is filled for only some rows; it gives once, few, many or a size class.

d_call: TRBD1
j_call: TRBJ2-2
clone_size: many
v_call: TRBV12-3/TRBV12-4
cdr3_nt: TGTGCCAGCAGGGGGACAGGGGGGACCGGGGAGCTGTTTTTT
cdr3_aa: CASRGTGGTGELFF

d_call: .
j_call: TRBJ1-3
clone_size: many
v_call: TRBV10-3
cdr3_nt: TGTGCCATCAGTGAGTCGATCCGGGGGTCTGGAAACACCATATATTTT
cdr3_aa: CAISESIRGSGNTIYF

d_call: TRBD1
j_call: TRBJ1-4
clone_size: many
v_call: TRBV2
cdr3_nt: TGTGCCAGCAGTGTTGAGGGGGCAGGTGAAAAACTGTTTTTT
cdr3_aa: CASSVEGAGEKLFF

d_call: TRBD2
j_call: TRBJ2-5
clone_size: many
v_call: TRBV10-3
cdr3_nt: TGTGCCATCAGTGAGGTAGCGGGAGGCGGAGAGACCCAGTACTTC
cdr3_aa: CAISEVAGGGETQYF

d_call: .
j_call: TRBJ2-7
clone_size: many
v_call: TRBV6-1
cdr3_nt: TGTGCCAGCCGGACGGGTGAAGGCCACGAGCAGTACTTC
cdr3_aa: CASRTGEGHEQYF

d_call: .
j_call: TRBJ1-6
clone_size: many
v_call: TRBV7-2
cdr3_nt: TGTGCCAGCAGTCGGGGGGTTTCACCCCTCCACTTT
cdr3_aa: CASSRGVSPLHF

d_call: .
j_call: TRBJ1-2
clone_size: .
v_call: TRBV11-2
cdr3_nt: TGTGCCAGCAGCTTTGGGGGGGATGGTAACTATGGCTACACCTTC
cdr3_aa: CASSFGGDGNYGYTF

d_call: TRBD2
j_call: TRBJ2-1
clone_size: many
v_call: TRBV6-1
cdr3_nt: TGTGCCAGCAGTAACCCAGGGAGGGGTTACAATGAGCAGTTCTTC
cdr3_aa: CASSNPGRGYNEQFF

d_call: .
j_call: TRBJ2-1
clone_size: many
v_call: TRBV5-1
cdr3_nt: TGCGCCAGCAGCTGGAGTGGGGGGGAGCAGTTCTTC
cdr3_aa: CASSWSGGEQFF

d_call: .
j_call: TRBJ1-1
clone_size: few
v_call: TRBV6-5
cdr3_nt: TGTGCCAGCAGTTCCACTGAAGCTTTCTTT
cdr3_aa: CASSSTEAFF

d_call: .
j_call: TRBJ2-7
clone_size: many
v_call: TRBV6-6
cdr3_nt: TGTGCCAGCAGTTACGCGCGGGGATCGTACGAGCAGTACTTC
cdr3_aa: CASSYARGSYEQYF

d_call: TRBD2
j_call: TRBJ2-2
clone_size: .
v_call: TRBV11-2
cdr3_nt: TGTGCCAGCAGCGAACTAGCGGGAGTGCCCGGGGTATCCACCGGGGAGCTGTTTTTT
cdr3_aa: CASSELAGVPGVSTGELFF

d_call: .
j_call: TRBJ1-4
clone_size: .
v_call: TRBV9
cdr3_nt: TGTGCCAGCAGCGACCCACAGGGTGGGTACTCATCTGCAACTAATGAAAAACTGTTTTTT
cdr3_aa: CASSDPQGGYSSATNEKLFF

d_call: .
j_call: TRBJ1-2
clone_size: many
v_call: TRBV6-1
cdr3_nt: TGTGCCAGCAGCAGAGGACGGATCTATGGCTACACCTTC
cdr3_aa: CASSRGRIYGYTF

d_call: .
j_call: TRBJ1-1
clone_size: many
v_call: TRBV7-3
cdr3_nt: TGTGCCAGCAGCCCGGGCCCTCAGAACACTGAAGCTTTCTTT
cdr3_aa: CASSPGPQNTEAFF

d_call: TRBD1
j_call: TRBJ2-3
clone_size: many
v_call: TRBV2
cdr3_nt: TGTGCCAGTTCAAGACAGGGGAGGACAGATACGCAGTATTTT
cdr3_aa: CASSRQGRTDTQYF

d_call: .
j_call: TRBJ1-2
clone_size: many
v_call: TRBV2
cdr3_nt: TGTGCCAGCACATCCATGAACAGAATCTATGGCTACACCTTC
cdr3_aa: CASTSMNRIYGYTF

d_call: TRBD1
j_call: TRBJ1-5
clone_size: many
v_call: TRBV19
cdr3_nt: TGTGCCAGTAGTCCACCGACAGGGCGCCAGCCCCAGCATTTT
cdr3_aa: CASSPPTGRQPQHF

d_call: .
j_call: TRBJ2-3
clone_size: many
v_call: TRBV7-2
cdr3_nt: TGTGCCAGCAGCTCCCCCCGTGGGGGCCCCAGCACAGATACGCAGTATTTT
cdr3_aa: CASSSPRGGPSTDTQYF

d_call: TRBD2
j_call: TRBJ2-7
clone_size: many
v_call: TRBV24-1
cdr3_nt: TGTGCCACCGCTAGCGGGAGCTCCTACGAGCAGTGCTTC
cdr3_aa: CATASGSSYEQCF

d_call: TRBD1
j_call: TRBJ1-5
clone_size: many
v_call: TRBV20-1
cdr3_nt: TGCAGTGCTATGCGGACAGGGAACAATCAGCCCCAGCATTTT
cdr3_aa: CSAMRTGNNQPQHF

d_call: .
j_call: TRBJ2-7
clone_size: medium-sized
v_call: TRBV12-3/TRBV12-4
cdr3_nt: TGTGCCAGCAGCCAGGGTTACGAGCAGTACTTC
cdr3_aa: CASSQGYEQYF

d_call: TRBD2
j_call: TRBJ2-3
clone_size: many
v_call: TRBV2
cdr3_nt: TGTGCCAGCAGATGGACTAGCCATGTAGATACGCAGTATTTT
cdr3_aa: CASRWTSHVDTQYF

d_call: .
j_call: TRBJ2-7
clone_size: .
v_call: TRBV28
cdr3_nt: TGTGCCAGACGGACCAATTACGAGCAGTACTTC
cdr3_aa: CARRTNYEQYF

d_call: TRBD2
j_call: TRBJ2-5
clone_size: once
v_call: TRBV7-6
cdr3_nt: TGTGCCAGCAGCTTTAGACTAGCGGGAGGGCATAAGGAGACCCAGTACTTC
cdr3_aa: CASSFRLAGGHKETQYF

d_call: .
j_call: TRBJ1-1
clone_size: many
v_call: TRBV5-8
cdr3_nt: TGTGCCAGCAGCTTGGCTTGGGCGACTGAAGCTTTCTTT
cdr3_aa: CASSLAWATEAFF

d_call: .
j_call: TRBJ2-2
clone_size: many
v_call: TRBV15
cdr3_nt: TGTGCCACCAGCAGACGGCAGATGAACACCGGGGAGCTGTTTTTT
cdr3_aa: CATSRRQMNTGELFF

d_call: .
j_call: TRBJ2-3
clone_size: many
v_call: TRBV7-8
cdr3_nt: TGTGCCAGCAGGGCCCGTGTGGGGAGAGAAGATACGCAGTATTTT
cdr3_aa: CASRARVGREDTQYF

d_call: TRBD2
j_call: TRBJ2-7
clone_size: many
v_call: TRBV7-9
cdr3_nt: TGTGCCAGCAGCTTAGTTGCGGCGGGAGGAGGAGAGCAGTACTTC
cdr3_aa: CASSLVAAGGGEQYF

d_call: TRBD2
j_call: TRBJ2-1
clone_size: many
v_call: TRBV7-3
cdr3_nt: TGTGCCAGCAGTCCTAGCGGAGCGGCCTACAATGAGCAGTTCTTC
cdr3_aa: CASSPSGAAYNEQFF

d_call: TRBD1
j_call: TRBJ1-2
clone_size: .
v_call: TRBV27
cdr3_nt: TGTGCCAGCAGTTCGGACAGGGTTCTTACCTATGGCTACAACTTC
cdr3_aa: CASSSDRVLTYGYNF

d_call: TRBD1
j_call: TRBJ2-1
clone_size: many
v_call: TRBV7-8
cdr3_nt: TGTGCCAGCAGCTACCGGGACAGGGATTACAATGAGCAGTTCTTC
cdr3_aa: CASSYRDRDYNEQFF

d_call: .
j_call: TRBJ1-2
clone_size: many
v_call: TRBV5-1
cdr3_nt: TGCGCCAGCAGCCCCGGACAGAGAGCTAACTATGGCTACACCTTC
cdr3_aa: CASSPGQRANYGYTF

d_call: .
j_call: TRBJ2-5
clone_size: many
v_call: TRBV20-1
cdr3_nt: TGCAGTGCAAAGGGCCCGTCCCAAGAGACCCAGTACTTC
cdr3_aa: CSAKGPSQETQYF

d_call: .
j_call: TRBJ1-3
clone_size: many
v_call: TRBV19
cdr3_nt: TGTGCCAGCAGGGATGTGGCTGGAAACACCATATATTTT
cdr3_aa: CASRDVAGNTIYF

d_call: TRBD2
j_call: TRBJ2-1
clone_size: many
v_call: TRBV7-2
cdr3_nt: TGTGCCAGCACGCGGACTAGCGGGAGCTACAATGAGCAGTTCTTC
cdr3_aa: CASTRTSGSYNEQFF

d_call: .
j_call: TRBJ2-4
clone_size: many
v_call: TRBV2
cdr3_nt: TGTGCCAGCAGTGTCCTATTGGCCAAAAACATTCAGTACTTC
cdr3_aa: CASSVLLAKNIQYF

d_call: .
j_call: TRBJ2-5
clone_size: many
v_call: TRBV20-1
cdr3_nt: TGCAGTGCTAGACACCAAGAGACCCAGTACTTC
cdr3_aa: CSARHQETQYF

d_call: .
j_call: TRBJ2-5
clone_size: many
v_call: TRBV18
cdr3_nt: TGTGCCAGCTCACCCGGGACGAAGTTCGGGGAGACCCAGTACTTC
cdr3_aa: CASSPGTKFGETQYF

d_call: .
j_call: TRBJ2-7
clone_size: many
v_call: TRBV9
cdr3_nt: TGTGCCAGCAGCGTTTCGGCCAGCTCCTACGAGCAGTACTTC
cdr3_aa: CASSVSASSYEQYF

d_call: TRBD1
j_call: TRBJ1-4
clone_size: many
v_call: TRBV10-3
cdr3_nt: TGTGCCATCAGTGGAAACAGGGGGTCTAATGAAAAACTGTTTTTT
cdr3_aa: CAISGNRGSNEKLFF

d_call: TRBD2
j_call: TRBJ2-7
clone_size: few
v_call: TRBV12-3/TRBV12-4
cdr3_nt: TGTGCCAGCAGTTTAGGCGCGGGGAGGGGCTACTACGAGCAGTACTTC
cdr3_aa: CASSLGAGRGYYEQYF

d_call: .
j_call: TRBJ1-2
clone_size: many
v_call: TRBV5-1
cdr3_nt: TGCGCCAGCAGCTATGGGGACTCTAACTATGGCTACACCTTC
cdr3_aa: CASSYGDSNYGYTF

d_call: TRBD1
j_call: TRBJ2-7
clone_size: many
v_call: TRBV4-1
cdr3_nt: TGCGCCAGCAGCCAAGGACAGGGAAGCGAGCAGTACTTC
cdr3_aa: CASSQGQGSEQYF

d_call: .
j_call: TRBJ1-1
clone_size: many
v_call: TRBV5-1
cdr3_nt: TGCGCCAGCAGCCAGGGCTCCGGGAACACTGAAGCTTTCTTT
cdr3_aa: CASSQGSGNTEAFF

d_call: TRBD1
j_call: TRBJ2-7
clone_size: many
v_call: TRBV29-1
cdr3_nt: TGCAGCGTTGAGGGACAGGGGGGCTCCTACGAGCAGTACTTC
cdr3_aa: CSVEGQGGSYEQYF

d_call: .
j_call: TRBJ1-2
clone_size: many
v_call: TRBV7-2
cdr3_nt: TGTGCCAGCAGCTTAGGGCGGGTAGGAGCTCATGGCTACACCTTC
cdr3_aa: CASSLGRVGAHGYTF